The rows below give T cell receptor beta chains drawn from one sample of a study of cytomegalovirus exposure and HLA in healthy donors. Profiling relied on immunoSEQ multiplex PCR, and the TCRdb table lists in-frame clones only, not all of them. In all, the sample yields 60,000 to 65,000 clones. The sample comprised PBMCs. These receptor sequences come from a woman younger than 35 in good health and CMV-seronegative. Both conserved end residues are trimmed from each CDR3. Fields, in order: J gene, D gene, V gene, CDR3 protein. A D gene is named only where the DNA matches it firmly.

>TRBJ2-1|TRBD2|TRBV25-1
ASSPQGLAGNNEQF
>TRBJ1-1|-|TRBV6-6
ASSYGGGAF
>TRBJ1-1|-|TRBV2
ASTREDTEAF
>TRBJ1-2|-|TRBV7-9
ASSFRSYGYT
>TRBJ2-7|-|TRBV18
ASSPATVYEQY
>TRBJ1-1|-|TRBV11-1
ASSLGAGALNTEAF
>TRBJ1-3|-|TRBV9
ASSGVSGILPSGNTIY
>TRBJ2-4|-|TRBV11-2
ASSLGEAKNIQY
>TRBJ2-6|-|TRBV5-1
ASSETGLSANVLT
>TRBJ2-3|TRBD2|TRBV6-6
ASRDSSGGANTQY
>TRBJ1-2|TRBD1|TRBV7-9
ASSYGTATNYGYT
>TRBJ2-1|-|TRBV18
ASSPRAGYNEQF
>TRBJ2-1|TRBD2|TRBV25-1
ASSEYRSGGAKNEQF
>TRBJ1-4|-|TRBV19
ASSPRGGFREKLF
>TRBJ2-7|TRBD1|TRBV9
ASSVAGDRGNEQY
>TRBJ2-3|-|TRBV6-4
ASSAGEDTDTQY
>TRBJ1-4|-|TRBV9
ASSVGGLEEKLF
>TRBJ2-1|-|TRBV30
AWRRYAGGFDNEQF
>TRBJ2-1|TRBD2|TRBV5-1
ASSPTTSGAGEQF
>TRBJ2-5|-|TRBV9
ASSVSGVVETQY
>TRBJ1-1|TRBD1|TRBV2
ASRGDRDTEAF
>TRBJ2-1|TRBD2|TRBV7-8
ASSSNLAGGLLTHKNEQF
>TRBJ1-2|TRBD1|TRBV29-1
SVGTGKNYGYT
>TRBJ2-6|-|TRBV6-1
ASSEDRSGANVLT
>TRBJ1-2|-|TRBV4-2
ASSQVGGTNYGYT
>TRBJ1-1|TRBD1|TRBV2
ASSRQGDTEAF
>TRBJ1-2|-|TRBV2
ARRTVGYT
>TRBJ1-1|-|TRBV30
AWSAQGGTEAF
>TRBJ1-2|TRBD1|TRBV7-3
ASSQTGNYGYT
>TRBJ2-7|-|TRBV1
TSSQDRLAGAYEQY
>TRBJ1-6|TRBD1|TRBV11-2
ASTGTGAAYNSPLH
>TRBJ1-6|-|TRBV7-9
ASSPGDWDSPLH
>TRBJ2-7|-|TRBV2
ASSERTTIREQY
>TRBJ1-1|TRBD1|TRBV6-4
ASSGSPGTGEAF
>TRBJ1-2|-|TRBV7-9
ASSQDSWGYT
>TRBJ1-5|TRBD1|TRBV15
ATSLDRDRDEPQH
>TRBJ2-7|-|TRBV7-8
ASRLQGHEQY
>TRBJ1-5|-|TRBV13
ASSLRYSNQPQH
>TRBJ1-2|TRBD1|TRBV5-1
ASRLDRGRGYGYT
>TRBJ2-7|-|TRBV29-1
SVSNGGSYEQY
>TRBJ2-5|TRBD2|TRBV28
ASRFLTSGGQETQY
>-|-|TRBV6-5
ASSSRGVTAYEQY
>TRBJ2-7|TRBD1|TRBV4-1
ASSQDGTATYEQY
>TRBJ2-1|TRBD2|TRBV6-5
ASSYTTSGIYNEQF
>TRBJ1-1|TRBD1|TRBV30
AWTLTGGTEAF
>TRBJ1-2|-|TRBV10-3
AIRDGQRSNYGYT
>TRBJ1-1|-|TRBV7-8
ASSLPRVRGENTEAF
>TRBJ1-5|TRBD1|TRBV29-1
SVGQGNQPQH
>TRBJ1-2|TRBD1|TRBV5-6
ASSADRGLVGYT
>TRBJ2-7|-|TRBV19
ASSIGPGMGEQY
>TRBJ2-2|-|TRBV5-6
ASSLTTTNTGELF
>TRBJ1-1|-|TRBV29-1
SVAGLMNTEAF
>TRBJ1-2|-|TRBV30
AWSSGGSGDGYT
>TRBJ2-3|-|TRBV30
AWSFGRGAYTQY
>TRBJ2-7|-|TRBV19
ASSIDLKADYEQY